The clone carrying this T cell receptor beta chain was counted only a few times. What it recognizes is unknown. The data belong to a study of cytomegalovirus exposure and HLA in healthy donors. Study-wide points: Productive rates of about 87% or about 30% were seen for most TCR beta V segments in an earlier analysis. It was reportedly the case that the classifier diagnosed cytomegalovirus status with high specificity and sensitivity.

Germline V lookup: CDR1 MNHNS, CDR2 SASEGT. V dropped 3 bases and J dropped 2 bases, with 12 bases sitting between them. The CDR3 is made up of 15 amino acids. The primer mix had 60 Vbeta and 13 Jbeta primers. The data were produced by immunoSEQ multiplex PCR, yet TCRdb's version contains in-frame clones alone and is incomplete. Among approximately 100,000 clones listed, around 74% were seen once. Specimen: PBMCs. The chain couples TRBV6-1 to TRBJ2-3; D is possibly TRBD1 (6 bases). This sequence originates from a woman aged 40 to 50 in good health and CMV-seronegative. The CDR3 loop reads CASSDSQGHTDTQYF. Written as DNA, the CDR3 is TGTGCCAGCAGTGACTCACAGGGCCACACAGATACGCAGTATTTT.